The TCR beta chain described here comes from a study of Ad26.COV2.S vaccination and SARS-CoV-2 variants. On the study more broadly: The donor belonged to the COV1001 Ad26.COV2.S trial arm.

This clone was detected only a few times. Its cognate antigen is unknown. Study outcomes and limitations: CD8+ and CD4+ T cells specific for spike reportedly responded with substantial breadth after vaccination.

The CDR3 covers 13 residues. The germline V gene encodes CDR1 MDHEN and CDR2 SYDVKM. V lost 1 base, J lost 7 bases, and 11 bases lay in between. The table came from immunoSEQ multiplex PCR; TCRdb's copy has only in-frame clones and leaves some out. The sample shows 380,000 or so clones, approximately 86% of them seen only once. The sample's treatment: about 20 received Ad26.COV2.S at low or high dose, single or two shots; about 5 received placebo; per-sample allocation not given. The study sampled participants on day 63 after the first vaccine or placebo injection. Donation came from an adult in Boston who was aged 18-55 years.

J is TRBJ2-7 and V is TRBV28; D remains ambiguous. The source of this sequence is a person between 18 and 65 years old who received the Ad26.COV2.S COVID-19 vaccine or a placebo. The source material was peripheral blood, sampled in a trial of Ad26.COV2.S vaccine versus placebo. The CDR3 here is CASSLSPLGEQYF. The CDR3 region has the DNA TGTGCCAGCAGTTTATCCCCCTTGGGGGAGCAGTACTTC.